A selection of T cell receptor beta chains follows, all from one sample in a study of OX40 agonist ivuxolimab in advanced cancers. Sequencing used immunoSEQ multiplex PCR; TCRdb keeps in-frame clones, though not all of them. The sample records tens of thousands of clones, approximately 86% being singletons. The sequencing here drew on CD4+ or CD8+ T cells sorted from blood, taken in a trial of the OX40 agonist ivuxolimab. Source of these receptors: an adult with an advanced solid tumor such as melanoma, head and neck, liver or kidney cancer. CDR3s include the opening cysteine and the closing phenylalanine or tryptophan. The D gene is left open where the match is weak. The size field is filled for only some rows; it gives once, few, many or a size class.

V gene	clone size	J gene	D gene	CDR3 DNA	CDR3 protein
TRBV2	NA	TRBJ2-5	NA	TGTGCCAGCAGGGGGGCCAGCGGCGAGACCCAGTACTTC	CASRGASGETQYF
TRBV5-1	NA	TRBJ1-4	NA	TGCGCCAGCAGCTTGAGAAGCGGCGGGGGAAGGGAAAAACTGTTTTTT	CASSLRSGGGREKLFF
TRBV14	NA	TRBJ2-1	NA	TGTGCCAGCAGCCAAGACTACGATGGTGAGCAGTTCTTC	CASSQDYDGEQFF
TRBV5-1	NA	TRBJ2-5	TRBD2	TGCGCCAGCAGCTTGGGACTAGCGGGAGTAAGGGGCGGGGAGACCCAGTACTTC	CASSLGLAGVRGGETQYF
TRBV5-1	NA	TRBJ1-1	NA	TGCGCCAGCAGCTCCGAAGGTGGGGGTACTGAAGCTTTCTTT	CASSSEGGGTEAFF
TRBV2	few	TRBJ2-2	TRBD1	TGTGCCAGCAGCAAGGACAGGGTCACCGGGGAGCTGTTTTTT	CASSKDRVTGELFF
TRBV9	NA	TRBJ2-3	NA	TGTGCCTATAAGGGACCAGATACGCAGTATTTT	CAYKGPDTQYF
TRBV18	few	TRBJ1-2	NA	TGTGCCAGCTCACCGGGGGGGCACACGGGCTACACCTTC	CASSPGGHTGYTF
TRBV19	NA	TRBJ2-7	TRBD2	TGTGCCAGTAGTAGCTCAGGGAGCGGGGCCCACGAGCAGTACTTC	CASSSSGSGAHEQYF
TRBV5-5	NA	TRBJ1-6	NA	TGTGCCAGCAGCCGTGCCCCGGATTCACCCCTCCACTTT	CASSRAPDSPLHF
TRBV7-2	few	TRBJ1-3	TRBD1	TGTGCCAGCAGCCCCAGACAGGGGGCTGATGGAAACACCATATATTTT	CASSPRQGADGNTIYF
TRBV15	medium-sized	TRBJ2-1	NA	TGTGCCACCAGCAGAGAGTCCCGGAATGAGCAGTTCTTC	CATSRESRNEQFF